The next 6 T cell receptor beta chains were all read from a single sample in a study of technical replicates of blood from several donors. Profiled with immunoSEQ multiplex PCR; TCRdb holds only in-frame clones, not every one. The sample records approximately 15,000 clones, roughly 83% being singletons. Sequenced input: PBMCs. The source is a human donor in good health.

The chain combines TRBV7-2 with TRBJ2-7, with TRBD1 matching over 10 bases. This CDR3 contains 15 residues. With V trimmed by 3 bases and J by 3 bases, 5 bases remained unmatched. The germline CDR1 and CDR2 sequences are SGHTA and FQGNSA. CDR3 DNA: TGTGCCAGCAGCTTTCCAGACAGGGGGCTCTACGAGCAGTACTTC. Translated: CASSFPDRGLYEQYF.

The chain has TRBV5-1 and TRBJ2-7; TRBD2 matches 7 bases. The V and J ends lost 3 bases and 7 bases, in that order; junction bases with no gene match: 13. Germline V lookup: CDR1 SGHRS, CDR2 YFSETQ. The CDR3 extends over 15 amino acids. The CDR3 bases are TGCGCCAGCAGCTCGCACCTCGCGGGAGAGGATGAGCAGTACTTC. It encodes CASSSHLAGEDEQYF.

The chain joins TRBV30 to TRBJ2-3, with 11 positions matching TRBD1. The CDR3 has 15 residues. Germline CDR1 is GTSNPN and CDR2 is SVGIG (reference sequence). Trimming took 5 bases from V and 4 from J; bases not matched to a gene: 8. This chain's CDR3 is CAWEGGQGASDTQYF. DNA for the CDR3: TGTGCCTGGGAGGGTGGACAGGGGGCTTCAGATACGCAGTATTTT.

V and J are TRBV7-9 and TRBJ2-7; the D gene is possibly TRBD1 (5 bases). Germline V gene sequence: CDR1 SEHNR, CDR2 FQNEAQ (reference sequence). Between the trimmed V and J ends, which lost 3 bases and 6 bases, there was a span of 9 bases. The CDR3 contains 12 residues. The CDR3 region has the DNA TGTGCCAGCAGCTTTACAGGCGGCGAGCAGTACTTC. Residues: CASSFTGGEQYF.

The chain joins TRBV27 to TRBJ2-7; TRBD2 might be the D (6 bases). The germline V gene encodes CDR1 MNHEY and CDR2 SMNVEV (reference sequence). V gave up 5 bases and J gave up 2 bases, with 16 bases separating them. This CDR3 comprises 15 residues. The CDR3 nucleotides read TGTGCCAGCAGTCTGCGGGGCAGGTCAGCCTACGAGCAGTACTTC. Residues: CASSLRGRSAYEQYF.

CDR3 nucleotides: TGTGCCACACAAGCGGGGGACTCCTACAATGAGCAGTTCTTC. It encodes CATQAGDSYNEQFF. The V and J genes are TRBV19 and TRBJ2-1; TRBD2 matches at 8 bases. CDR3 length: 14 residues. Germline V CDR1 and CDR2: LNHDA, SQIVND (reference sequence). J was trimmed by 0 bases and V by 10 bases; bases with no gene match: 5.